This is a list of T cell receptor beta chains from one sample in a study of control samples from healthy donors and cancer patients. The assay was immunoSEQ multiplex PCR, and TCRdb's table has in-frame clones only and misses some. The sample lists some 130,000 clones, more than 85% occurring once. The sequenced material came from PBMCs. The source of these receptors is a middle-aged man with head and neck cancer. Each CDR3 is given with its conserved first and last residue. Fields, in order: V gene, D gene, clone size, J gene, CDR3 DNA, CDR3 protein. The D gene is left open where the match is weak. Not all rows give a size; the values are once, few, many and, for expanded clones, a class.

>TRBV4-3|TRBD1|once|TRBJ2-2
TGCGCCAGTCGACAGGGGGCGAACACCGGGGAGCTGTTTTTT
CASRQGANTGELFF
>TRBV9|.|.|TRBJ2-7
TGTGCCAGCAGCGTAGGGGACGGGACACTCTACGAGCAGTACTTC
CASSVGDGTLYEQYF
>TRBV5-5|.|.|TRBJ2-3
TGTGCCAGCAGCTCACTCCCGGGGGCCCCAAATACGCAGTATTTT
CASSSLPGAPNTQYF
>TRBV30|TRBD1|few|TRBJ1-5
TGTGCCTGGAGGGGACAGGGGGAGGGTCAGCCCCAGCATTTT
CAWRGQGEGQPQHF
>TRBV4-3|TRBD1|.|TRBJ1-4
TGCGCCAGCGGACAGGGCCCCTCAACTAATGAAAAACTGTTTTTT
CASGQGPSTNEKLFF
>TRBV7-3|.|.|TRBJ2-6
TGTGCCAGCAGCTTAGTGGGCAGGGGTTACGGGGCCAACGTCCTGACTTTC
CASSLVGRGYGANVLTF
>TRBV6-2/TRBV6-3|.|.|TRBJ1-1
TGTGCCAGCAGTTACTCAGTGAACACTGAAGCTTTCTTT
CASSYSVNTEAFF
>TRBV6-5|.|once|TRBJ1-2
TGTGCCAGCAGGGCCGGGTCTTTAACTGGCTACACCTTC
CASRAGSLTGYTF
>TRBV6-6|.|.|TRBJ1-2
TGTGCCAGCAGTTACTCGGGCGGGGCAGCTAACTATGGCTACACCTTC
CASSYSGGAANYGYTF
>TRBV30|TRBD2|.|TRBJ2-5
TGTGCCTGGGAAGCGGGGGGGCGAGAGACCCAGTACTTC
CAWEAGGRETQYF
>TRBV5-4|TRBD1|.|TRBJ2-7
TGTGCCAGCAGCTTGAGGACAGGGGGCTACGAGCAGTACTTC
CASSLRTGGYEQYF
>TRBV10-3|TRBD1|.|TRBJ2-1
TGTGCCATCAGGGGACAGGGCTCCTACAATGAGCAGTTCTTC
CAIRGQGSYNEQFF
>TRBV30|.|.|TRBJ1-6
TGTGCCTGGAGCGCACACAACTATAATTCACCCCTCCACTTT
CAWSAHNYNSPLHF
>TRBV19|TRBD1|.|TRBJ1-1
TGTGCCAGTAGTACCCCGGACAGGGGGGCTGAAGCTTTCTTT
CASSTPDRGAEAFF
>TRBV30|TRBD2|.|TRBJ2-3
TGTGCCTGGAACCGGGGGGGCCTTGGGGATACGCAGTATTTT
CAWNRGGLGDTQYF
>TRBV4-3|.|.|TRBJ1-1
TGCGCCAGCAGCCAAGACGCGAGCTATAACACTGAAGCTTTCTTT
CASSQDASYNTEAFF
>TRBV27|.|.|TRBJ1-1
TGTGCCAGCAGTTTTAAGAGGGGGGAGAACACTGAAGCTTTCTTT
CASSFKRGENTEAFF
>TRBV6-6|.|.|TRBJ2-2
TGTGCCAGCAGTTACCCAGCCCCAGGGTCCGGGGAGCTGTTTTTT
CASSYPAPGSGELFF
>TRBV19|.|.|TRBJ2-7
TGTGCCAGTAGTATAGGGACAGCCTACGAGCAGTACTTC
CASSIGTAYEQYF
>TRBV7-9|.|.|TRBJ1-4
TGTGCCAGCAGCTTCCGGACAGTTACAACTAATGAAAAACTGTTTTTT
CASSFRTVTTNEKLFF
>TRBV25-1|.|.|TRBJ2-7
TGTGCCAGCAGTGCAATAGGGGACGAGCAGTACTTC
CASSAIGDEQYF
>TRBV4-3|.|.|TRBJ2-3
TGCGCCAGCAGCCCAAGGGGCACAGATACGCAGTATTTT
CASSPRGTDTQYF
>TRBV24-1|.|.|TRBJ1-5
TGTGCCACCAGTGATCCGGGTGGGGACAATCAGCCCCAGCATTTT
CATSDPGGDNQPQHF
>TRBV9|.|.|TRBJ2-3
TGTGCCAGCAGCGTAGGGGGCGCCAGCACAGATACGCAGTATTTT
CASSVGGASTDTQYF
>TRBV9|.|.|TRBJ2-3
TGTGCCAGCAGCGTAGAAGGGGGGGCGTTAACCACAGATACGCAGTATTTT
CASSVEGGALTTDTQYF
>TRBV7-3|.|.|TRBJ2-7
TGTGCCAGCAGCTCCCTGGGGGGGACAGGTTTCGACGAGCAGTACTTC
CASSSLGGTGFDEQYF
>TRBV12-3/TRBV12-4|.|.|TRBJ2-3
TGTGCCAGCAGTTTGTCAGATACGCAGTATTTT
CASSLSDTQYF
>TRBV12-3/TRBV12-4|TRBD1|.|TRBJ1-2
TGTGCCAGCAGTTGGGACAGAGCCTATGGCTACACCTTC
CASSWDRAYGYTF
>TRBV2|.|once|TRBJ2-4
TGTGCCAGCAGTGAATGGGACATTCAGTACTTC
CASSEWDIQYF
>TRBV27|TRBD1|.|TRBJ1-1
TGTGCCAGCAGACGACAGGGCGGCACTGAAGCTTTCTTT
CASRRQGGTEAFF
>TRBV14|.|once|TRBJ1-4
TGTGCCAGCAGCCAGCTTCAGACGGTGGGGGAAAAACTGTTTTTT
CASSQLQTVGEKLFF
>TRBV12-3/TRBV12-4|.|.|TRBJ1-4
TGTGCCAGCGCCTACAGGCGTCCTGAAAAACTGTTTTTT
CASAYRRPEKLFF
>TRBV2|.|.|TRBJ1-6
TGTGCCGGCAGGGGCCCTTATAATTCACCCCTCCACTTT
CAGRGPYNSPLHF
>TRBV6-2/TRBV6-3|TRBD1|.|TRBJ1-1
TGTGCCAGCAGCTTTCCGCCCGGGACAGGGGTCCCTGAAGCTTTCTTT
CASSFPPGTGVPEAFF
>TRBV5-1|TRBD1|.|TRBJ1-2
TGCGCCAGCAGCTTGACCCGGGAGACAGGGCCCAATGGCTACACCTTC
CASSLTRETGPNGYTF
>TRBV18|TRBD1|.|TRBJ1-1
TGTGCCAGCTCACCGGTTTTGGGCAGGGGGCGGAACACTGAAGCTTTCTTT
CASSPVLGRGRNTEAFF
>TRBV27|.|once|TRBJ2-7
TGTGCCAGCAGTTTAATAGGCCTGGGCTACGAGCAGTACTTC
CASSLIGLGYEQYF
>TRBV5-1|.|.|TRBJ1-2
TGCGCCAGCAGCTTGGGACAGCTAGCTAACTATGGCTACACCTTC
CASSLGQLANYGYTF
>TRBV30|TRBD2|.|TRBJ2-1
TGTGCCTGGAGACTAGCGGGGGGGCTCTATGAGCAGTTCTTC
CAWRLAGGLYEQFF
>TRBV24-1|.|.|TRBJ2-2
TGTGCCACCAGTGATGAGGGGACGGGGAACACCGGGGAGCTGTTTTTT
CATSDEGTGNTGELFF
>TRBV4-2|TRBD1|.|TRBJ1-2
TGTGCCAGCAGCCAAGCCACCTGGGGACAGGGGAGAGGGTCTAGCTATGGCTACACCTTC
CASSQATWGQGRGSSYGYTF
>TRBV12-3/TRBV12-4|.|.|TRBJ1-2
TGTGCCAGCAGTAGGGATCCGTATGGCTACACCTTC
CASSRDPYGYTF
>TRBV5-1|TRBD1|once|TRBJ2-7
TGCGCCAGCAGCTTGACCACCGGGACAGCGATCTACGAGCAGTACTTC
CASSLTTGTAIYEQYF
>TRBV28|TRBD2|.|TRBJ2-5
TGTGCCAGCAGCAGACTAGCGGGGCTCGGGGAGACCCAGTACTTC
CASSRLAGLGETQYF
>TRBV7-2|.|.|TRBJ1-2
TGTGCCAGCAGCTCGTATATTAACTATGGCTACACCTTC
CASSSYINYGYTF
>TRBV12-5|TRBD2|.|TRBJ2-1
TGTGCTAGTGGTTTGGTACAAGGTAGCGGGGGTCATGAGCAGTTCTTC
CASGLVQGSGGHEQFF
>TRBV5-5|.|.|TRBJ2-7
TGTGCCAGCAGCTTGGCCGGGGCCGAGTACGAGCAGTACTTC
CASSLAGAEYEQYF
>TRBV5-1|.|.|TRBJ2-2
TGCGCCAGCAGCCCTCCTTGGGGGCGGGCCGGGGAGCTGTTTTTT
CASSPPWGRAGELFF
>TRBV20-1|.|.|TRBJ2-1
TGCAGTGCTAGTTTTACCGACTCCTACAATGAGCAGTTCTTC
CSASFTDSYNEQFF
>TRBV3-1/TRBV3-2|.|.|TRBJ2-7
TGTGCCAGCAGCCAAGGTTACAGAGCCTACGAGCAGTACTTC
CASSQGYRAYEQYF
>TRBV9|TRBD1|.|TRBJ1-5
TGTGCCAGCAGCGTAGCCGGTCAGGGGGTTTCAATTAGCAATCAGCCCCAGCATTTT
CASSVAGQGVSISNQPQHF
>TRBV4-2|.|.|TRBJ2-5
TGTGCCAGCAGCCAAGTCTTTGAGTACCAAGAGACCCAGTACTTC
CASSQVFEYQETQYF
>TRBV5-1|TRBD1|once|TRBJ2-3
TGCGCCAGCAGCTTTAGTTCGAGGGGGCAGTCAGATACGCAGTATTTT
CASSFSSRGQSDTQYF
>TRBV4-2|.|.|TRBJ2-7
TGTGCCAGCAGCCAAGTAGCCAGCGGCCTCTCCTACGAGCAGTACTTC
CASSQVASGLSYEQYF
>TRBV12-3/TRBV12-4|.|.|TRBJ2-3
TGTGCCAGCAGCCCCCTGGGGGATACGCAGTATTTT
CASSPLGDTQYF
>TRBV2|TRBD1|.|TRBJ1-1
TGTGCCAGCACCAGGGACAGGGCGGACACTGAAGCTTTCTTT
CASTRDRADTEAFF
>TRBV7-8|.|.|TRBJ1-2
TGTGCCAGCAGCTTAGCACGCAGCTATGGCTACACCTTC
CASSLARSYGYTF